This TCR beta chain was sequenced during a study of T cells in Graves' hyperthyroidism and ophthalmopathy. Study-level results: Classification by a 13 V-J model distinguished ophthalmopathy from stable hyperthyroidism. Before onset, by a median of around six months, the model predicted ophthalmopathy. Within blood appeared most thyroid clonotypes that had expanded above 0.001.

This clonotype was detected ten times or more. Its antigen is not known. Amplification of TCR beta CDR3 regions was performed using RNA transcripts as template. The HTBI primer set drove a first-round RT-PCR of the TCR CDR3. TCRdb reprocessed the multiplex PCR reads with MiXCR, giving one entry per CDR3 protein. The table shows about 700,000 distinct CDR3 sequences, with less than 45% occurring only once. The germline V gene encodes CDR1 SNHLY and CDR2 FYNNEI. The CDR3 loop spans 14 amino acids. V was cut by 9 bases and J by 0 bases, with 14 bases left in between. V and J are TRBV2 and TRBJ2-5, with D maybe TRBD2 (8 bases). Sequencing used peripheral blood or thyroid tissue (not recorded which). The TCR comes from an adult man with Graves' disease, either hyperthyroidism or ophthalmopathy (not recorded which). The CDR3 loop is CASRGGQYQETQYF. CDR3 DNA sequence: TGTGCCAGTCGGGGGGGACAGTACCAAGAGACCCAGTACTTC.